Sequencing of this T cell receptor (beta chain) was carried out in a study of vaccination effects on CD4 cells after COVID-19. Viral peptide pools were used in the ViraFEST assay to expand antigen-specific CD4+ T cells, and sequencing came afterward. The authors isolated CD4+ T cells after about 10 days of culture. Using immunoSEQ multiplex PCR, the repertoire was profiled, and TCRdb retains in-frame clones only, with some absent. There are tens of thousands of clones in the sample; roughly 80% occur only once, and about 2.2% lies in the top ten. This CDR3 is built from 13 residues. Germline CDR1 is DFQATT and CDR2 is SNEGSKA (reference sequence). The trim removed 3 bases at V and 7 bases at J, leaving 8 bases unmatched. Concerning this clone: Its target is unknown.

This chain links TRBV20-1 with TRBJ1-1; 7 bases map to TRBD1. This sample comprised CD4+ T cells from PBMCs cultured with HCoV-229E spike peptides, obtained before COVID-19 vaccination. This receptor was taken from a human donor who received a COVID-19 vaccine. The CDR3 sequence: CSASSGTVGEAFF. The CDR3, as DNA: TGCAGTGCTAGTTCGGGGACAGTCGGTGAAGCTTTCTTT.